A selection of T cell receptor beta chains follows, all from one sample in a study of control samples from healthy donors and cancer patients. Repertoires were generated with immunoSEQ multiplex PCR, while TCRdb's copy carries only in-frame clones and drops some. The table shows about 120,000 clones, with 80% to 95% occurring only once. Specimen: blood. These receptors were obtained from a woman in her late teens or twenties in good health. Each CDR3 is given with its conserved first and last residue. D genes are given only for firm matches. Some rows have no size entry. The others give once, few or many, or a class for an expanded clone.

CASSLSQGESYEQYF,TGCGCCAGCAGCTTGAGTCAGGGGGAATCCTACGAGCAGTACTTC,15,-,TRBD1,TRBJ2-7,TRBV5-1
CASSPTGVTQYEQYF,TGTGCCAGCAGCCCTACAGGGGTAACCCAATACGAGCAGTACTTC,15,-,TRBD1,TRBJ2-7,TRBV7-9
CASSLGDVYEQYF,TGTGCCAGCAGCCTCGGAGACGTTTACGAGCAGTACTTC,13,-,-,TRBJ2-7,TRBV7-9
CASSSPGYRTYEQYF,TGTGCCAGCAGTTCGCCAGGGTATAGGACCTACGAGCAGTACTTC,15,-,-,TRBJ2-7,TRBV28
CASSLWARTSGTLSYNEQFF,TGTGCCAGCAGTTTATGGGCGAGGACTAGCGGGACCCTCTCCTACAATGAGCAGTTCTTC,20,-,TRBD2,TRBJ2-1,TRBV28
CASSFPSAGPSYNEQFF,TGTGCCAGCAGCTTTCCCTCGGCGGGACCCTCCTACAATGAGCAGTTCTTC,17,-,-,TRBJ2-1,TRBV7-2
CASSQPLKGLAGQGTQYF,TGTGCCAGCAGCCAGCCACTGAAGGGACTAGCGGGGCAGGGTACGCAGTATTTT,18,-,TRBD2,TRBJ2-3,TRBV4-2
CASTPGQGKLWVQPQHF,TGTGCCAGTACTCCAGGACAGGGGAAGTTATGGGTTCAGCCCCAGCATTTT,17,-,TRBD1,TRBJ1-5,TRBV19
CASSQTSGRDKQYF,TGTGCCAGCAGCCAGACTAGCGGGAGGGATAAGCAGTACTTC,14,-,TRBD2,TRBJ2-7,TRBV6-2/TRBV6-3
CASSLYNRRGYTF,TGTGCCAGCAGTTTATACAATCGTCGGGGCTACACCTTC,13,-,-,TRBJ1-2,TRBV12-3/TRBV12-4
CASSYTGQGYGYTF,TGTGCCAGCAGTTACACCGGACAGGGGTATGGCTACACCTTC,14,few,TRBD1,TRBJ1-2,TRBV6-5
CASSLGARQGQGNYGYTF,TGTGCCAGCAGTTTGGGGGCCCGCCAGGGACAGGGAAACTATGGCTACACCTTC,18,-,TRBD1,TRBJ1-2,TRBV28
CASSADGSNQPQHF,TGCGCCAGCAGCGCGGACGGTAGCAATCAGCCCCAGCATTTT,14,-,-,TRBJ1-5,TRBV5-1
CASSLRSSNQPQHF,TGTGCCAGTAGTCTACGGTCTAGCAATCAGCCCCAGCATTTT,14,-,-,TRBJ1-5,TRBV19
CASSSQLRAGTGNADTQYF,TGTGCCAGCAGTTCCCAACTCCGGGCCGGGACAGGGAACGCAGATACGCAGTATTTT,19,-,TRBD1,TRBJ2-3,TRBV28
CASFKGLGYTF,TGTGCCAGCTTCAAGGGTCTTGGCTACACCTTC,11,-,-,TRBJ1-2,TRBV5-6
CASSGGPGTEAFF,TGTGCCAGCAGCGGAGGACCAGGGACTGAAGCTTTCTTT,13,-,-,TRBJ1-1,TRBV9
CASSLGGRDYNEQFF,TGCGCCAGCAGCTTGGGCGGGAGGGATTACAATGAGCAGTTCTTC,15,-,TRBD2,TRBJ2-1,TRBV5-1
CASRIGTSEADTQYF,TGTGCCAGCAGAATAGGGACTAGCGAGGCAGATACGCAGTATTTT,15,-,TRBD2,TRBJ2-3,TRBV27
CASSVTGYSIEQYF,TGTGCCAGCAGCGTGACAGGGTACTCTATCGAGCAGTACTTC,14,-,TRBD1,TRBJ2-7,TRBV7-2
CASSDMLSTNEKLFF,TGTGCCAGCAGTGACATGTTGTCCACTAATGAAAAACTGTTTTTT,15,-,-,TRBJ1-4,TRBV2
CASKPSGSSYEQYF,TGTGCCAGCAAGCCTAGCGGGAGTTCCTACGAGCAGTACTTC,14,few,TRBD2,TRBJ2-7,TRBV2
CASSSVTGGTQYF,TGTGCCAGCAGCTCAGTAACAGGGGGGACCCAGTACTTC,13,-,TRBD1,TRBJ2-5,TRBV5-6
CASSQVGGATGPYEQYF,TGTGCCAGCAGCCAAGTCGGAGGGGCGACCGGCCCCTACGAGCAGTACTTC,17,-,-,TRBJ2-7,TRBV4-2
CAWTPTSVYGYTF,TGTGCCTGGACCCCGACGTCCGTCTATGGCTACACCTTC,13,-,-,TRBJ1-2,TRBV30
CATRQGDYNEQFF,TGTGCCACCAGGCAGGGGGACTACAATGAGCAGTTCTTC,13,-,TRBD1,TRBJ2-1,TRBV24-1
CASSFDRSSGNTIYF,TGTGCCAGCAGCTTTGACAGGAGCTCTGGAAACACCATATATTTT,15,-,-,TRBJ1-3,TRBV7-6
CASSLEGAANEKLFF,TGCGCCAGCAGCTTGGAGGGGGCAGCTAATGAAAAACTGTTTTTT,15,-,TRBD1,TRBJ1-4,TRBV5-1
CASSLFAGSIKPQHF,TGTGCCAGCAGTTTATTCGCAGGGAGTATCAAGCCCCAGCATTTT,15,-,-,TRBJ1-5,TRBV28
CASSPQGLTSTDTQYF,TGTGCCAGCAGCCCACAGGGACTCACTAGCACAGATACGCAGTATTTT,16,-,-,TRBJ2-3,TRBV3-1/TRBV3-2
CASTDDRIQYF,TGTGCCAGTACAGACGACAGGATTCAGTACTTC,11,-,-,TRBJ2-4,TRBV19
CASSSLMGLASTKNIQYF,TGTGCCAGCAGTTCGTTAATGGGACTAGCTTCCACAAAGAACATTCAGTACTTC,18,-,TRBD2,TRBJ2-4,TRBV28
CASSPLDRESYEQYF,TGTGCCAGCAGTCCCCTGGACAGGGAGTCCTACGAGCAGTACTTC,15,-,TRBD1,TRBJ2-7,TRBV27
CASSQGGEGNTEAFF,TGTGCCAGCAGCCAAGGGGGAGAAGGGAACACTGAAGCTTTCTTT,15,-,-,TRBJ1-1,TRBV28
CSASGQGAITGELFF,TGCAGTGCTAGTGGACAGGGAGCGATCACCGGGGAGCTGTTTTTT,15,-,TRBD1,TRBJ2-2,TRBV20-1
CATSELNTEAFF,TGTGCCACCAGCGAACTGAACACTGAAGCTTTCTTT,12,-,-,TRBJ1-1,TRBV15
CASSNGEGDEQYF,TGTGCCAGCTCTAATGGAGAGGGTGACGAGCAGTACTTC,13,few,-,TRBJ2-7,TRBV6-5
CASSLRSGQGNNEKLFF,TGTGCCAGCAGCTTAAGGAGCGGACAGGGAAATAATGAAAAACTGTTTTTT,17,-,TRBD1,TRBJ1-4,TRBV7-2
CASQRKGRDLYQPQHF,TGTGCCAGCCAAAGAAAGGGCAGGGATTTATATCAGCCCCAGCATTTT,16,-,-,TRBJ1-5,TRBV19
CASSRYRGSNTEAFF,TGCGCCAGCAGCCGATACAGGGGATCGAACACTGAAGCTTTCTTT,15,-,TRBD1,TRBJ1-1,TRBV4-3
CASKSWGNQPQHF,TGTGCCAGTAAAAGTTGGGGTAATCAGCCCCAGCATTTT,13,-,-,TRBJ1-5,TRBV19
CASSLFGNQPQHF,TGTGCCAGCAGTTTATTCGGCAATCAGCCCCAGCATTTT,13,-,-,TRBJ1-5,TRBV28
CASHGTILTGELFF,TGTGCCAGTCACGGGACTATCCTTACCGGGGAGCTGTTTTTT,14,-,TRBD2,TRBJ2-2,TRBV19
CASSPDRALSYEQYF,TGTGCCAGCAGCCCCGATAGGGCCCTATCCTACGAGCAGTACTTC,15,-,-,TRBJ2-7,TRBV14